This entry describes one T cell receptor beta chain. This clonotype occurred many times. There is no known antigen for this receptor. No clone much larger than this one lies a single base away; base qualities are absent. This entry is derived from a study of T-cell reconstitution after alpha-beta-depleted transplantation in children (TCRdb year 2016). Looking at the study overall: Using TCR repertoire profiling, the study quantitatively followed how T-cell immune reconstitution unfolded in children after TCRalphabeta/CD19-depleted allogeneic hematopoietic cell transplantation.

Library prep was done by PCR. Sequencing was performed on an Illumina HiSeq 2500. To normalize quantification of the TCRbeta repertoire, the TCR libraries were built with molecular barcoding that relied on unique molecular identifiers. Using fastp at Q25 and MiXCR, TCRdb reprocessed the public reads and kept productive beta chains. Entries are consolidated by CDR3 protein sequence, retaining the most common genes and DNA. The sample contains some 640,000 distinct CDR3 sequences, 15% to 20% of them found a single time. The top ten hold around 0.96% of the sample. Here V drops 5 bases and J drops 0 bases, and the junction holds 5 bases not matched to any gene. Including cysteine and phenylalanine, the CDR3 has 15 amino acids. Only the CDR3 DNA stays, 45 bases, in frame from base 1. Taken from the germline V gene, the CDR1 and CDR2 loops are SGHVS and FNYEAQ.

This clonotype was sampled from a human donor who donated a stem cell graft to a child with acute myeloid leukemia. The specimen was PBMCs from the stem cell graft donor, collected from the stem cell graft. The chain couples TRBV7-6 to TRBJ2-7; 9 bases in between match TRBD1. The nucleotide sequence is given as TGTGCCAGCAGCCCCCCGGACAGGGGCTCCTACGAGCAGTACTTC. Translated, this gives CASSPPDRGSYEQYF.